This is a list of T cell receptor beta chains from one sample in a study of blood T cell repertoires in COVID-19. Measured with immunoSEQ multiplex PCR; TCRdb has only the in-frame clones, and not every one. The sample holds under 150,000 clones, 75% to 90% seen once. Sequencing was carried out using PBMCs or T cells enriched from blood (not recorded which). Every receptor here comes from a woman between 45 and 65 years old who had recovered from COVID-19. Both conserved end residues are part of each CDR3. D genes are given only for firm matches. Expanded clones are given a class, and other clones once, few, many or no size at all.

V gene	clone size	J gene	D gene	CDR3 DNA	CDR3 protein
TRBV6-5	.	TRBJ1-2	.	TGTGTGGTACAGAACTATGGCTACACCTTC	CVVQNYGYTF
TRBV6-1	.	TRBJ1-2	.	TGTGCCAGCAGTGAGAGAAGAAACTATGGCTACACCTTC	CASSERRNYGYTF
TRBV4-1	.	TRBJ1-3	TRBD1	TGCGCCAGCAGCCAATCCGGGACAGCTGGAAACACCATATATTTT	CASSQSGTAGNTIYF
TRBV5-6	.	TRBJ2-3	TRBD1	TGTGCCAGCAGCCGGACAGGGCGAACAGATACGCAGTATTTT	CASSRTGRTDTQYF
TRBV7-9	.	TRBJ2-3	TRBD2	TGTGCCAGCAGCAAAGAACTAGCGGGGGCTTATACGCAGTATTTT	CASSKELAGAYTQYF
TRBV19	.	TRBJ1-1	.	TGTGCCAGTAGCCTTGGGGGAGGCACTGAAGCTTTCTTT	CASSLGGGTEAFF
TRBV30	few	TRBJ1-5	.	TGTGCCTGGAGTACCAGGGGTGATCAGCCCCAGCATTTT	CAWSTRGDQPQHF
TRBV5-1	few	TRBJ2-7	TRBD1	TGCGCCAGCAGCTGGTACGGGACAGGGCCCGAGCAGTACTTC	CASSWYGTGPEQYF
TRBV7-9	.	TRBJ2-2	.	TGTGCCAGCAGCCCCCCAGGGCGCGACACCGGGGAGCTGTTTTTT	CASSPPGRDTGELFF
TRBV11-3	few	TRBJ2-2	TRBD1	TGTGCCAGCAGTCAGGGGGCGGGCACCGGGGAGCTGTTTTTT	CASSQGAGTGELFF
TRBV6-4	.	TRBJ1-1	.	TGTGCCAGCTCCATCTCCCCGGGGGTGGATACTGAAGCTTTCTTT	CASSISPGVDTEAFF
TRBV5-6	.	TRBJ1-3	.	TGTGCCAGCAGCCCCTTATCCTCTGGAAACACCATATATTTT	CASSPLSSGNTIYF
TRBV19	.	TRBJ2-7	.	TGTGCCAGTAGTCCACGTTACAGCTCCTACGAGCAGTACTTC	CASSPRYSSYEQYF
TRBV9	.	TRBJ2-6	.	TGTGCCAGTAGTCCCTTCTCTGGGGCCAACGTCCTGACTTTC	CASSPFSGANVLTF
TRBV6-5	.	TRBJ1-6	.	TGTGCCAGCAGTAAGTACAGCCAGAATTCACCCCTCCACTTT	CASSKYSQNSPLHF
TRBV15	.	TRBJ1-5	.	TGTGCCACCAGCACCGACAGGAGTAATCAGCCCCAGCATTTT	CATSTDRSNQPQHF
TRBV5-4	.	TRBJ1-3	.	TGTGCCAGCAGCTTCGGGGACACCCGGAACACCATATATTTT	CASSFGDTRNTIYF
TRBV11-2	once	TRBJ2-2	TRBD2	TGTGCCAGCAGACTCGGACTAGGCAACACCGGGGAGCTGTTTTTT	CASRLGLGNTGELFF
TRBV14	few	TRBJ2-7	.	TGTGCCAGCAGCCAAGAGGCACGATCCTACGAGCAGTACTTC	CASSQEARSYEQYF
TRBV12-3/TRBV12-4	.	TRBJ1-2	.	TGTGCCACCAAGTTCAGGGGTCAGGGTGGCTACACCTTC	CATKFRGQGGYTF
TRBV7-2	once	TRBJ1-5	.	TGTGCCAGCAGCTTAGAGGAGGGCGTGTGGAATCAGCCCCAGCATTTT	CASSLEEGVWNQPQHF
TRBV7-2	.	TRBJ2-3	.	TGTGCCAGCAGCTTAGCTAGCACTTTTACAGATACGCAGTATTTT	CASSLASTFTDTQYF
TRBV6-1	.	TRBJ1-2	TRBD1	TGTGCCAGCAGTGAAGCTGAAGGACAGGGGGCTTTAAACTATGGCTACACCTTC	CASSEAEGQGALNYGYTF
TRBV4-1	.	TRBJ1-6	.	TGCGCCAGCAGCCAGTCCTCAGGAGCAGGGATGAATTCACCCCTCCACTTT	CASSQSSGAGMNSPLHF
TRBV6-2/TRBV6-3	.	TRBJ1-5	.	TGTGCCAGCAGTTACCCCAGGGGAGTGGATCAGCCCCAGCATTTT	CASSYPRGVDQPQHF
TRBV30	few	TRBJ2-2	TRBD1	TGTGCCTGGAAGACAGGGGAAACCGGGGAGCTGTTTTTT	CAWKTGETGELFF
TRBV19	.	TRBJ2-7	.	TGTGCCAGTAGTAGACCCGGGATGCCCTCGTTGTACTTC	CASSRPGMPSLYF
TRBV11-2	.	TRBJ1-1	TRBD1	TGTGCCAGCAGCTCGCGACAGGGATCCACTGAAGCTTTCTTT	CASSSRQGSTEAFF
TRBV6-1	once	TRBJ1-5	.	TGTGCCAGCAGTGAAAGAGGTCAGCCCCAGCATTTT	CASSERGQPQHF
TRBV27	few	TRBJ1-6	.	TGTGCCAGCAGTTTAGAGACATATGGTAGATCACCCCTCCACTTT	CASSLETYGRSPLHF
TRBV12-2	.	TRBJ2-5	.	TGTGCAAGTCGCTTAGAAAAGCCTAGCGGGGGGGAAGAGACCCAGTACTTC	CASRLEKPSGGEETQYF
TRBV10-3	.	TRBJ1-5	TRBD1	TGTGCCATCAGTGAGTCGGGGGGACAGCCCAATCAGCCCCAGCATTTT	CAISESGGQPNQPQHF
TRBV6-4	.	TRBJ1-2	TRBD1	TGTGCCAGCAGTGACAATGGGGCAGGGGGCGTCGGGGGCTACACCTTC	CASSDNGAGGVGGYTF
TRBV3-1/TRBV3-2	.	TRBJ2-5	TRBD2	TGTGCCAGCAGCCGCACTAGCGGTGGGGGCCAAGAGACCCAGTACTTC	CASSRTSGGGQETQYF
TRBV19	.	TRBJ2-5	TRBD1	TGTGCCAGTAGTCCTGGACAGGGACGGGAGACCCAGTACTTC	CASSPGQGRETQYF
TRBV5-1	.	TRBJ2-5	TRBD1	TGCGCCAGCAGCCACCGGGACAGCCAAGAGACCCAGTACTTC	CASSHRDSQETQYF
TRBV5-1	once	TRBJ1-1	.	TGCGCCAGCAGCTTGGGGGGGCAACTTCTCGAAGCTTTCTTT	CASSLGGQLLEAFF
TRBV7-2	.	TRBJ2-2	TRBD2	TGTGCCAGCAGAGTAGCGGGGGGTGTCGGGGAGCTGTTTTTT	CASRVAGGVGELFF
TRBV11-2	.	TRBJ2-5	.	TGTGCCAGCAGCTTAGGGCGGCTAGAGACCCAGTACTTC	CASSLGRLETQYF